What follows is one TCR beta chain and its context. The data stem from a study of blood T cell repertoires in COVID-19. Whole-study context: Sites across the United States, Italy and Spain contributed samples from acute and convalescent COVID-19. PBMCs, B-cell-depleted T cells, or T cells provided the cDNA or gDNA that made up the material.

In the source study's methods: Using reference gene primer amplification, nucleated cell counts were estimated. Using immunoSEQ multiplex PCR, the repertoire was profiled, and TCRdb retains in-frame clones only, with some absent. V and J calls plus clone size are reproduced from that table; the DNA served to infer D and trimming. Seen here are about 190,000 clones, 84% observed once, and the top ten hold around 19%. The CDR3 totals 14 residues. The V and J ends lost 4 bases and 2 bases, in that order; junction bases with no gene match: 3. The germline CDR1 and CDR2 sequences are KGHSH and LQKENI. The receptor was isolated from a human donor in a cohort sampled during active COVID-19. The rearrangement links TRBV18 to TRBJ2-3; TRBD1 matches at 7 bases. The material sequenced was peripheral blood. CDR3: CASSRGTVTDTQYF. The CDR3 coding sequence is TGTGCCAGCTCACGAGGGACAGTCACAGATACGCAGTATTTT. Supplemented by reference TRBV18 and TRBJ2-3, the full variable domain reads NAGVMQNPRHLVRRRGQEARLRCSPMKGHSHVYWYRQLPEEGLKFMVYLQKENIIDESGMPKERFSAEFPKEGPSILRIQQVVRGDSAAYFCASSRGTVTDTQYFGPGTRLTVL.